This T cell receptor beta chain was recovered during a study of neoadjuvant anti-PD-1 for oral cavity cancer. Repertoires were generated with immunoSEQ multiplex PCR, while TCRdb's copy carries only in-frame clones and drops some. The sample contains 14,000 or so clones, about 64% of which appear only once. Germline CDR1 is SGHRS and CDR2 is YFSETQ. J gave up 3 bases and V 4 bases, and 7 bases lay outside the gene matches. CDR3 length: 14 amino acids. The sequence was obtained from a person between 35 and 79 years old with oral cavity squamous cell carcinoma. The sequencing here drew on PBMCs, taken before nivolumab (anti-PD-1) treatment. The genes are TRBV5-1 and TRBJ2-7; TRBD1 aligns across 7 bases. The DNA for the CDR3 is TGCGCCAGCAGCGTGGACAGGATGATCTACGAGCAGTACTTC. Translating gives CASSVDRMIYEQYF.